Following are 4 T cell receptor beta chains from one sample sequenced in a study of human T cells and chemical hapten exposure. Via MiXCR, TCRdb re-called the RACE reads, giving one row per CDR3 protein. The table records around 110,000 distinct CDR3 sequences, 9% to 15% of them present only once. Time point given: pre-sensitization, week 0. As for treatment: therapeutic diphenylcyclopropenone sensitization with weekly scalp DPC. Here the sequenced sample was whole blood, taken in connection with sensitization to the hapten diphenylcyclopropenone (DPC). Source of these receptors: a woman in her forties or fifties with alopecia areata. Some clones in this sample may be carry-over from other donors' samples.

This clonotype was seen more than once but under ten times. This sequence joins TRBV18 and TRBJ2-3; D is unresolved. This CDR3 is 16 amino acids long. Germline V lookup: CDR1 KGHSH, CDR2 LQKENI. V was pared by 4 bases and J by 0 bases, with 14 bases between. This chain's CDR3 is CASSLSGLASTDTQYF. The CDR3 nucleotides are TGTGCCAGCTCACTAAGTGGGCTCGCTAGCACAGATACGCAGTATTTT.

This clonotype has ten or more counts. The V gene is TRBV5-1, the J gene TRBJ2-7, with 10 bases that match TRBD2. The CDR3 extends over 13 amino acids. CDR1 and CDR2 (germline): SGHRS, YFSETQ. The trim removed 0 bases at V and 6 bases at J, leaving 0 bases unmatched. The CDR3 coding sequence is TGCGCCAGCAGCTTGGGACTAGCGGGCGAGCAGTACTTC. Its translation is CASSLGLAGEQYF. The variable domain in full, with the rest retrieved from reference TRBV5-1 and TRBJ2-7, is KAGVTQTPRYLIKTRGQQVTLSCSPISGHRSVSWYQQTPGQGLQFLFEYFSETQRNKGNFPGRFSGRQFSNSRSEMNVSTLELGDSALYLCASSLGLAGEQYFGPGTRLTVT.

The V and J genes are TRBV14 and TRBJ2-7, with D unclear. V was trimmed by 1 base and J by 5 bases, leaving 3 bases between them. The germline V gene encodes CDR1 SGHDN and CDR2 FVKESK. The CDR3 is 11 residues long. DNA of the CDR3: TGTGCCAGCAGCCAAGCGGACGAGCAGTACTTC. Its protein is CASSQADEQYF.

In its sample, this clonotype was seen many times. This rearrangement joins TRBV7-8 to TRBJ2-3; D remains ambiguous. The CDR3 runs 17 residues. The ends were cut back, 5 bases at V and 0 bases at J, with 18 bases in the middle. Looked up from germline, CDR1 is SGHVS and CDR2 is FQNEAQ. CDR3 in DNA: TGTGCCAGCAGCCCCCTTGCAGGTTCTACTAGCACAGATACGCAGTATTTT. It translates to CASSPLAGSTSTDTQYF.